This entry lists 27 T cell receptor beta chains sequenced from one sample in a study of blood T cell repertoires in COVID-19. Sequencing used immunoSEQ multiplex PCR; TCRdb keeps in-frame clones, though not all of them. Of some 140,000 clones detected, around 80% appear once; the ten largest clones hold about 12%. Input material: peripheral blood. The receptor set was obtained from a man older than 75 with acute or convalescent COVID-19.

DNA of the CDR3: TGTGCCAGCAGCCAAGAGGGTCCAGGGTTTTGCTACGAGCAGTACTTC. Protein product: CASSQEGPGFCYEQYF. The chain recombines TRBV3-1 (or the pseudogene TRBV3-2) with TRBJ2-7; D is perhaps TRBD1 (5 bases). Between the trimmed V and J ends, which lost 0 bases and 3 bases, there was a span of 15 bases. The CDR3 runs 16 residues. Germline-derived CDR1 and CDR2 are LGHDT and YNNKEL (reference sequence).

The V and J genes are TRBV7-9 and TRBJ1-1; 7 nucleotides agree with TRBD1. The germline gives CDR1 SEHNR, CDR2 FQNEAQ (reference sequence). The CDR3 sequence is 15 residues long. Trimming at V came to 3 bases and at J to 1 base, leaving 5 bases not matched to a gene. This CDR3 reads CASSFERQGNTEAFF. CDR3 in DNA: TGTGCCAGCAGCTTCGAAAGACAGGGGAACACTGAAGCTTTCTTT.

The rearrangement links TRBV10-3 to TRBJ2-2; a possible D gene is TRBD2 (7 bases). V was pared by 2 bases and J by 3 bases, with 10 bases between. The CDR3 loop spans 15 amino acids. Germline V gene lookup returns CDR1 ENHRY and CDR2 SYGVKD. The CDR3 spells CAISERGADTGELFF. CDR3 in DNA: TGTGCCATCAGTGAGCGGGGGGCGGACACCGGGGAGCTGTTTTTT.

The chain couples TRBV19 to TRBJ1-1; D ambiguous. V lost 5 bases and J lost 2, with 12 bases in between. CDR3 size: 14 residues. In germline, CDR1 is LNHDA, CDR2 SQIVND (reference sequence). The DNA for the CDR3 is TGTGCCAGTAGTCCACAGCCTGAAAACACTGAAGCTTTCTTT. Protein product: CASSPQPENTEAFF.

CDR3 nucleotides: TGTGCCAGCAGTTTAGGGGCAGCCGATGGCTACACCTTC. Residues: CASSLGAADGYTF. The V call is TRBV12-3 or TRBV12-4, the J call TRBJ1-2, with D hard to call. The CDR3 is 13 residues long. Trimming pared 1 base from V and 6 bases from J, leaving 9 bases between.

The V call is TRBV5-1, the J call TRBJ2-2; 9 positions agree with TRBD1. This CDR3 has 16 residues. V shed 2 bases and J 5 bases; nucleotides not matched to a gene: 7. Germline-derived CDR1 and CDR2 are SGHRS and YFSETQ. Here the CDR3 reads CASSLPGTGLTGELFF. In DNA form, the CDR3 reads TGCGCCAGCAGCTTACCCGGGACAGGGTTGACCGGGGAGCTGTTTTTT.

The rearrangement joins TRBV4-3 to TRBJ2-6; TRBD2 matches 8 bases. The J segment lost 3 bases and the V segment lost 0 bases, leaving 1 base of the junction unmatched. The CDR3 is 16 residues long. The germline V gene has CDR1 LGHNA and CDR2 YSLEER. The CDR3 DNA sequence: TGCGCCAGCAGCCAAGATGGGACTAGTGGGGCCAACGTCCTGACTTTC. Translated: CASSQDGTSGANVLTF.

The V gene is TRBV28, the J gene TRBJ2-2; 7 bases agree with TRBD1. Germline V CDR1 and CDR2: MDHEN, SYDVKM. The CDR3 length is 15 residues. With 2 bases clipped from V and 4 bases from J, the junction kept 4 bases outside the gene matches. The CDR3 here is CASSLAGTVTGELFF. In DNA, the CDR3 is TGTGCCAGCAGTTTAGCCGGGACAGTCACCGGGGAGCTGTTTTTT. Looking up the rest from reference TRBV28 and TRBJ2-2 gives the full variable domain: DVKVTQSSRYLVKRTGEKVFLECVQDMDHENMFWYRQDPGLGLRLIYFSYDVKMKEKGDIPEGYSVSREKKERFSLILESASTNQTSMYLCASSLAGTVTGELFFGEGSRLTVL.

The rearrangement links TRBV6-5 to TRBJ1-2; maybe TRBD1 (6 bases). The germline gives CDR1 MNHEY, CDR2 SVGAGI. V was clipped by 5 bases and J by 8 bases, with 18 bases between them. The CDR3 is 14 residues long. Here the CDR3 DNA reads TGTGCCAGCAGTCTCGAACAGGGAACCTTCGGCTACACCTTC. Translating gives CASSLEQGTFGYTF.

This clone appeared a few times. The rearrangement uses TRBV6-5 and TRBJ2-7, with 7 bases lining up with TRBD1. This CDR3 is built from 14 residues. J was trimmed by 3 bases and V by 3 bases; bases with no gene match: 5. The germline gives CDR1 MNHEY, CDR2 SVGAGI. The CDR3: CASSYGGQNYEQYF. CDR3 nucleotides: TGTGCCAGCAGTTATGGGGGACAGAACTACGAGCAGTACTTC.

The chain employs TRBV11-2 and TRBJ1-4; 7 bases line up with TRBD1. The CDR3 is made up of 15 amino acids. The junction had 10 bases not matched to a gene; V was cut back by 5 bases and J by 7 bases. Per germline, CDR1 SGHAT and CDR2 FQNNGV. The CDR3 loop reads CASSPAGTAPEKLFF. CDR3 DNA: TGTGCCAGCAGCCCCGCCGGGACAGCACCTGAAAAACTGTTTTTT.

The chain recombines TRBV6-2 or TRBV6-3 with TRBJ2-2; D possibly corresponds to TRBD2 (6 bases). The CDR3 is 16 amino acids. Germline CDR1 and CDR2: MNHEY and SVGEGT. V lost 6 bases and J lost 4, with 18 bases in between. The CDR3: CASSRPTRGTTGELFF. The CDR3 DNA sequence: TGTGCCAGCAGCCGACCGACACGGGGGACCACCGGGGAGCTGTTTTTT.

This clone was detected a few times. V and J are TRBV18 and TRBJ1-5; D is unresolved. Trimming pared 6 bases from V and 10 bases from J, leaving 13 bases between. The CDR3 runs to 12 residues. In germline, CDR1 is KGHSH, CDR2 LQKENI. This CDR3 is CASSPLGGPQHF. DNA of the CDR3: TGTGCCAGCTCCCCTTTAGGAGGCCCCCAGCATTTT. Using reference TRBV18 and TRBJ1-5 for the parts outside the CDR3, the full variable domain is NAGVMQNPRHLVRRRGQEARLRCSPMKGHSHVYWYRQLPEEGLKFMVYLQKENIIDESGMPKERFSAEFPKEGPSILRIQQVVRGDSAAYFCASSPLGGPQHFGDGTRLSIL.

In this sample, this clone turned up a few times. J is TRBJ2-3 and V is TRBV18, with a possible D match to TRBD1 (5 bases). The V and J ends lost 4 bases and 5 bases respectively, with 7 bases between them. The germline V gene encodes CDR1 KGHSH and CDR2 LQKENI. The CDR3 covers 12 residues. CDR3 protein: CASSLDRDTQYF. As DNA, the CDR3 is TGTGCCAGCTCACTTGACAGAGATACGCAGTATTTT.

V gene TRBV7-3 combines with J gene TRBJ1-3; the D gene is possibly TRBD1 (5 bases). Per the germline V gene, CDR1 is SGHTA and CDR2 is FQGTGA. V lost 3 bases and J 0 bases, leaving 6 bases between the germline ends. This CDR3 is 14 amino acids long. The CDR3 DNA reads as TGTGCCAGCAGCTTCCAGGGCTCTGGAAACACCATATATTTT. Residues: CASSFQGSGNTIYF. The full variable domain, its missing parts supplied by reference TRBV7-3 and TRBJ1-3, is GAGVSQTPSNKVTEKGKYVELRCDPISGHTALYWYRQSLGQGPEFLIYFQGTGAADDSGLPNDRFFAVRPEGSVSTLKIQRTERGDSAVYLCASSFQGSGNTIYFGEGSWLTVV.

The chain joins TRBV19 to TRBJ2-5; 7 bases match TRBD2. J gave up 4 bases and V 3 bases, and 5 bases lay outside the gene matches. CDR1 and CDR2 from the germline V gene are LNHDA and SQIVND (reference sequence). This CDR3 has 14 amino acids. The CDR3 DNA follows: TGTGCCAGTAGTATGGGGGGGAGCAGAGAGACCCAGTACTTC. Residues: CASSMGGSRETQYF.

The V and J genes are TRBV7-2 and TRBJ2-7, with 8 bases fitting TRBD1. The J segment lost 6 bases and the V segment lost 1 base, leaving 11 bases of the junction unmatched. CDR1 and CDR2 (germline): SGHTA, FQGNSA. This CDR3 comprises 16 residues. The CDR3 loop is CASSLESGGVGPEQYF. CDR3 nucleotide sequence: TGTGCCAGCAGCTTAGAGTCAGGGGGCGTGGGCCCCGAGCAGTACTTC.

This clone showed up just once. The chain is built from TRBV4-3 and TRBJ2-7; D gene ambiguous. CDR1 and CDR2 (germline): LGHNA, YSLEER. The CDR3 covers 15 residues. Trimming stripped 1 base from V and 1 base from J, with 11 bases between. CDR3 sequence: CASSQAVSGSYEQYF. In nucleotides, the CDR3 is TGCGCCAGCAGCCAAGCGGTGTCCGGTTCCTACGAGCAGTACTTC.

V is TRBV27 and J is TRBJ2-7; weak D call: TRBD1 (5 bases). Between the trimmed V and J ends, which lost 5 bases and 3 bases, there was a span of 14 bases. The CDR3 is made up of 14 amino acids. Germline V CDR1 and CDR2: MNHEY, SMNVEV (reference sequence). In nucleotides, the CDR3 is TGTGCCAGCAGTCCCACACAGGTCCGCTACGAGCAGTACTTC. Protein product: CASSPTQVRYEQYF.

This chain uses TRBV28 with TRBJ2-3; 7 bases are shared with TRBD2. This CDR3 has 15 residues. V dropped 4 bases and J dropped 3; count of bases not matched to a gene: 7. Germline V gene lookup returns CDR1 MDHEN and CDR2 SYDVKM. In DNA form, the CDR3 reads TGTGCCAGCAGTTCATCAGCGGGGTTAACAGATACGCAGTATTTT. Translation: CASSSSAGLTDTQYF.

This clone was picked up one time. V gene TRBV3-1 (or the pseudogene TRBV3-2) combines with J gene TRBJ1-2; D is uncertain. Germline V gene lookup returns CDR1 LGHDT and CDR2 YNNKEL (reference sequence). Trimming took 4 bases from V and 4 from J, leaving 7 bases between them. The CDR3 contains 12 residues. The CDR3 region has the DNA TGTGCCAGCAGCCTTACGAGCTATGGCTACACCTTC. Translating gives CASSLTSYGYTF.

This clone was seen only a few times. The chain employs TRBV4-2 and TRBJ2-3, with 12 bases lining up with TRBD2. Unmatched junction bases numbered 8, after V lost 2 bases and J lost 2 bases. Looked up from germline, CDR1 is LGHNA and CDR2 is YNFKEQ. The CDR3 spans 18 residues. This CDR3 is CASSQLAGGIFSTDTQYF. The CDR3 nucleotides read TGTGCCAGCAGCCAACTAGCGGGGGGGATCTTCTCCACAGATACGCAGTATTTT.

This chain links TRBV11-2 with TRBJ2-1; 9 bases align to TRBD1. Germline CDR1 SGHAT, CDR2 FQNNGV. After removal of 5 bases from V and 9 bases from J, the junction contained 8 bases not matched to a gene. CDR3 size: 14 residues. This CDR3 reads CASSPSGQGIEQFF. CDR3 DNA: TGTGCCAGCAGCCCCTCGGGACAGGGCATTGAGCAGTTCTTC.

A few counts support this clone. The J gene is TRBJ1-2, the V gene TRBV28; D gene ambiguous. The CDR3 length is 14 residues. In germline, CDR1 is MDHEN, CDR2 SYDVKM. Trimming cost V 7 bases and J 4 bases, with 16 bases left between them. For the CDR3, the DNA is TGTGCCAGCACATGGAGGGAGGAGGGCTATGGCTACACCTTC. It is translated as CASTWREEGYGYTF.

The V and J genes are TRBV7-3 and TRBJ1-1; D is possibly TRBD1 (5 bases). The germline gives CDR1 SGHTA, CDR2 FQGTGA. V shed 5 bases and J shed 1 base, with 17 bases lying between them. CDR3 length equals 16 residues. CDR3: CASSPPRRTGNTEAFF. The CDR3 DNA sequence: TGTGCCAGCAGCCCCCCCCGGCGCACAGGGAACACTGAAGCTTTCTTT.

The chain recombines TRBV4-3 with TRBJ2-2, with 8 bases that match TRBD2. With V trimmed by 3 bases and J by 0 bases, 3 bases remained unmatched. Germline V gene sequence: CDR1 LGHNA, CDR2 YSLEER. The CDR3 contains 16 residues. The CDR3 DNA reads as TGCGCCAGCAGCCAGCTGACTAGCGCGAACACCGGGGAGCTGTTTTTT. Residues: CASSQLTSANTGELFF.

The chain employs TRBV5-1 and TRBJ2-3; TRBD2 is a possible D gene (6 bases). In germline, CDR1 is SGHRS, CDR2 YFSETQ. This CDR3 has 15 amino acids. Trimming took 7 bases from V and 0 from J, leaving 15 bases between them. CDR3 protein: CASAVTGESTDTQYF. The CDR3 DNA follows: TGCGCCAGCGCCGTCACGGGGGAAAGCACAGATACGCAGTATTTT.